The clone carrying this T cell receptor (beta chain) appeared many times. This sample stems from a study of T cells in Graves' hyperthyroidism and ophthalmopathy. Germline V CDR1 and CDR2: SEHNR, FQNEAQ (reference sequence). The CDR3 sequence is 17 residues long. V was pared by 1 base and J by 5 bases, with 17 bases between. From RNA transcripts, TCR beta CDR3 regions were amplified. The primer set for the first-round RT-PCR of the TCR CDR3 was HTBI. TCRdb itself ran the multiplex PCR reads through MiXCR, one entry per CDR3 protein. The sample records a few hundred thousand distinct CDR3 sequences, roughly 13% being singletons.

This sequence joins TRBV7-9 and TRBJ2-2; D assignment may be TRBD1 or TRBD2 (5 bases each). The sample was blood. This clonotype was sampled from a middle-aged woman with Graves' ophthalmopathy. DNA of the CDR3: TGTGCCAGCAGCTTAGTCGCTGGGGGAAGGAGAACCGGGGAGCTGTTTTTT. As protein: CASSLVAGGRRTGELFF.